This entry lists 10 T cell receptor beta chains sequenced from one sample in a study of long-term antiretroviral therapy in people with HIV. Survey-level immunoSEQ v3.0 assays were run. Data came from immunoSEQ multiplex PCR; TCRdb stores just in-frame clones and leaves some out. The sample carries tens of thousands of clones, about 90% recorded once. Sequenced here: unsorted PBMCs, sampled 3.2 years before starting antiretroviral therapy. Receptor source: a man aged 45-65 years with HIV.

The chain joins TRBV6-5 to TRBJ1-1; 7 nucleotides line up with TRBD1. With 6 bases clipped from V and 0 bases from J, the junction kept 7 bases outside the gene matches. The CDR3 is 15 amino acids. Germline assignment: CDR1 MNHEY and CDR2 SVGAGI. CDR3 sequence (DNA): TGTGCCAGCAGCCCACCGGGACAGTTGAACACTGAAGCTTTCTTT. This codes for CASSPPGQLNTEAFF.

The J gene is TRBJ1-5, the V gene TRBV7-9; 8 nucleotides line up with TRBD1. The junction had 3 bases not matched to a gene; V was cut back by 6 bases and J by 5 bases. The CDR3 length is 13 residues. Germline V lookup: CDR1 SEHNR, CDR2 FQNEAQ (reference sequence). The CDR3 loop reads CASSSGGDQPQHF. CDR3 DNA: TGTGCCAGCAGTTCAGGGGGCGATCAGCCCCAGCATTTT.

This clone was recorded a few times. The CDR3 nucleotides are TGTGCCAGCAGTGATTGGACAGGGTCCGCCTACACCTTC. It is translated as CASSDWTGSAYTF. The gene calls are TRBV6-5 and TRBJ1-2; 8 nucleotides match TRBD1. This CDR3 comprises 13 residues. After removal of 5 bases from V and 10 bases from J, the junction contained 9 bases not matched to a gene. Germline V gene data show CDR1 as MNHEY and CDR2 as SVGAGI.

V is TRBV25-1 and J is TRBJ2-7; 11 nucleotides line up with TRBD1. This CDR3 has 13 residues. The germline V gene has CDR1 MGHDK and CDR2 SYGVNS. V was pared by 4 bases and J by 9 bases, with 5 bases of the junction left unmatched. The CDR3: CASSGRDRGGQYF. CDR3 sequence (DNA): TGTGCCAGCAGTGGCCGGGACAGGGGGGGGCAGTACTTC.

The chain is built from TRBV2 and TRBJ1-1, with TRBD1 identical over 7 bases. The CDR3 runs to 14 residues. Germline loops: CDR1 SNHLY, CDR2 FYNNEI. V shed 5 bases, J shed 11 bases, and the junction held 14 bases outside the gene matches. Written as DNA, the CDR3 is TGTGCCAGCAGTTTCTTTAGACAGGGCCTGAACGCTTTCTTT. Its protein is CASSFFRQGLNAFF. The whole variable domain, filled in from reference TRBV2 and TRBJ1-1, reads EPEVTQTPSHQVTQMGQEVILRCVPISNHLYFYWYRQILGQKVEFLVSFYNNEISEKSEIFDDQFSVERPDGSNFTLKIRSTKLEDSAMYFCASSFFRQGLNAFFGQGTRLTVV.

The chain combines TRBV18 with TRBJ2-3; D is perhaps TRBD1 (5 bases). The CDR3 extends over 13 amino acids. Germline-derived CDR1 and CDR2 are KGHSH and LQKENI. Trimming cost V 6 bases and J 3 bases, with 10 bases left between them. This CDR3 is CASSPGLTDTQYF. The DNA of the CDR3 is TGTGCCAGCTCTCCAGGGTTAACAGATACGCAGTATTTT.

This clone showed up just once. The chain couples TRBV6-5 to TRBJ2-2, with 9 bases identical to TRBD2. Germline V gives CDR1 MNHEY, CDR2 SVGAGI. This CDR3 spans 15 amino acids. J gave up 5 bases and V 6 bases, and 7 bases lay outside the gene matches. The CDR3 sequence is CASSPPSGRTGELFF. CDR3 in DNA: TGTGCCAGCAGCCCGCCAAGCGGGAGGACCGGGGAGCTGTTTTTT.

This chain connects TRBV28 to TRBJ2-7; 8 bases are a match to TRBD1. After removal of 4 bases from V and 3 bases from J, the junction contained 5 bases not matched to a gene. Germline values: CDR1 MDHEN, CDR2 SYDVKM. The CDR3 length is 14 residues. The CDR3: CASSSGQVLYEQYF. The DNA for the CDR3 is TGTGCCAGCAGTTCGGGACAGGTCCTCTACGAGCAGTACTTC.

The chain employs TRBV9 and TRBJ1-6; D gene uncertain. Germline CDR1 SGDLS, CDR2 YYNGEE. This CDR3 has 14 residues. V shed 3 bases and J shed 6 bases, with 10 bases lying between them. The CDR3 region has the DNA TGTGCCAGCAGCGCCACTGTTGGTAATTCACCCCTCCACTTT. This codes for CASSATVGNSPLHF. Full variable domain (missing parts from reference TRBV9 and TRBJ1-6): DSGVTQTPKHLITATGQRVTLRCSPRSGDLSVYWYQQSLDQGLQFLIQYYNGEERAKGNILERFSAQQFPDLHSELNLSSLELGDSALYFCASSATVGNSPLHFGNGTRLTVT.

This chain joins TRBV2 and TRBJ2-3; D gene uncertain. Trimming removed 10 bases from V and 8 bases from J, with 19 bases in between. CDR1 and CDR2 (germline): SNHLY, FYNNEI. This CDR3 spans 13 amino acids. The CDR3 sequence is CATYRGSPGTQYF. DNA of the CDR3: TGTGCCACCTACCGTGGCAGCCCCGGTACGCAGTATTTT.